This T cell receptor (beta chain) was captured in a study of cytomegalovirus exposure and HLA in healthy donors. The PCR used 60 Vbeta and 13 Jbeta primers. Some clones are missing from TCRdb's copy, which holds only in-frame ones; the method was immunoSEQ multiplex PCR. The sample consists of under 300,000 clones, 84% of them appearing once. General study findings and limits: Relative to the 666-donor mean, N-insertions were reportedly fewer in an Asian-associated ancestry cluster in a later analysis. An analysis done earlier found most TCR beta V segments productive about 87% or about 30% of the time. Testing in vitro showed a few CMV-associated chains specific for CMV antigens.

Details on this clone: The antigen remains undetermined.

CDR1 LGHNA and CDR2 YNFKEQ come from the germline V gene. Unmatched junction bases numbered 16, after V lost 0 bases and J lost 0 bases. The CDR3 has 22 amino acids. The chain carries TRBV4-2 and TRBJ2-3, with 12 bases aligning to TRBD2. This clonotype was sampled from a woman in her forties in good health and CMV-seropositive. The sequenced sample was PBMCs. The CDR3 DNA follows: TGTGCCAGCAGCCAAGATCCCCGTTGGCCTATTGGGACTAGCGGGAGCACAGATACGCAGTATTTT. This encodes CASSQDPRWPIGTSGSTDTQYF.